This TCR beta chain is drawn from a study of blood T cell repertoires in COVID-19. At the level of the study: From the United States, Italy and Spain came samples of acute and convalescent COVID-19.

The CDR3 loop spans 16 amino acids. Germline values: CDR1 KGHSH, CDR2 LQKENI. V was trimmed by 1 base and J by 2 bases, leaving 13 bases between them. Authors' processing steps: Cell counts per sample came from amplifying reference gene primers. Method: immunoSEQ multiplex PCR; TCRdb's copy keeps in-frame clones and lacks some. The V and J calls and clone size were taken over from that table, and D and trimming were inferred from the DNA. The sample consists of 84,000 or so clones, 65% to 85% of them appearing once. The receptor was derived from a woman older than 75 with acute or convalescent COVID-19. The V call is TRBV18, the J call TRBJ2-3; TRBD2 might be the D (6 bases). Material for sequencing was peripheral blood. The CDR3 here is CASSPLGASDTDTQYF. The CDR3 bases are TGTGCCAGCTCACCACTAGGGGCTAGCGACACAGATACGCAGTATTTT.